This T cell receptor (beta chain) was sequenced during a study of T-cell reconstitution after alpha-beta-depleted transplantation in children. Unique molecular identifiers were incorporated into the prepared TCRbeta library. TCRdb called the PCR reads again in MiXCR, with one record for every CDR3 protein. The sample lists nearly 550,000 distinct CDR3 sequences, 18% occurring once. V lost 3 bases and J 8 bases, leaving 13 bases between the germline ends. CDR3 length equals 13 residues. This TCR came from a human donor who donated a stem cell graft to a child with acute lymphoblastic leukemia. Sequencing used PBMCs from the stem cell graft donor, obtained from the stem cell graft. V is TRBV12-3 or TRBV12-4 and J is TRBJ1-2; no clear D gene. The CDR3, as DNA: TGTGCCAGCAGTTTCGGCGCTACCGGCGGCTACACCTTC. Translated: CASSFGATGGYTF.